These 22 T cell receptor beta chains came from one sample sequenced in a study of CXCR3-negative and CXCR3-positive naive CD8 T cells. Notes on the study in general: For CXCR3-positive naive cells, TRB CDR3s were more hydrophobic than those of CXCR3-negative naive cells.

The antigens of these receptors remain unknown. Via 5' RACE with UMI labels, TRB cDNA libraries were prepared. TCRdb reprocessed the 5' RACE reads and keeps a single row for each CDR3 protein, giving no DNA. Recorded for this sample: roughly 130,000 distinct CDR3 sequences. The specimen was naive CXCR3+ CD8+ T cells from blood. The subset here: CD45RO-CCR7+CD27+CD95- naive CD8+ T cells expressing CXCR3 (TNR3+). The source is a human donor in good health. Some clones in this sample may be carry-over from other donors' samples.

The rearrangement uses TRBV7-2 and TRBJ1-5; TCRdb's D call, TRBD1, is unchecked because there is no DNA. There are 14 residues in the CDR3. Germline assignment: CDR1 SGHTA and CDR2 FQGNSA. The CDR3 spells CASSDRLSNQPQHF.

The chain is built from TRBV7-2 and TRBJ2-3; with no DNA, the TCRdb D assignment of TRBD2 cannot be verified. CDR1 is SGHTA and CDR2 is FQGNSA in the germline V gene. The CDR3 runs 14 residues. The CDR3 is CASSRGLAEDTQYF.

The chain recombines TRBV6-5 with TRBJ1-5. Germline lookup yields CDR1 MNHEY and CDR2 SVGAGI. The CDR3 runs 13 residues. The CDR3 spells CASSYSLLGPQHF.

The chain couples TRBV20-1 to TRBJ2-1; checking the TCRdb D call of TRBD2 is not possible without DNA. The CDR3 is 20 residues long. CDR1 is DFQATT and CDR2 is SNEGSKA in the germline V gene (reference sequence). The CDR3 loop reads CSASLWTSGARPYSYNEQFF.

V gene TRBV11-3 combines with J gene TRBJ2-7; without DNA, the TCRdb call of TRBD2 cannot be checked. Looked up from germline, CDR1 is SGHNT and CDR2 is YENEEA. The CDR3 loop spans 18 amino acids. CDR3 in amino acids: CASSARGASGSDPLVQYF.

The V gene is TRBV5-5, the J gene TRBJ2-5. CDR1 is SGHKS, CDR2 YYEKEE, per germline (reference sequence). The CDR3 is 14 amino acids. This chain's CDR3 is CASSLGHVGETQYF.

The CDR3 sequence: CSASASPLAPSYEQYF. This chain links TRBV20-1 with TRBJ2-7; TCRdb's D call, TRBD2, is unchecked because there is no DNA. This CDR3 contains 16 residues. Per germline, CDR1 DFQATT and CDR2 SNEGSKA (reference sequence).

This chain links TRBV29-1 with TRBJ2-7. CDR1 is SQVTM and CDR2 is ANQGSEA in the germline V gene. The CDR3 sequence is 12 residues long. CDR3 amino acids: CSVEDQAFEQYF.

CDR3 loop: CASSSLAGAPDTQYF. This sequence joins TRBV7-2 and TRBJ2-3; TCRdb names TRBD2, which stays unverified in the absence of DNA. The V gene's germline CDR1 is SGHTA and CDR2 FQGNSA. CDR3 length: 15 residues.

This chain links TRBV5-1 with TRBJ2-1; lacking DNA, the TRBD2 call made by TCRdb goes unchecked. The CDR3 sequence is 17 residues long. Germline V gene data show CDR1 as SGHRS and CDR2 as YFSETQ. The CDR3 region is CASSETGGRTADNEQFF.

V and J are TRBV24-1 and TRBJ2-2; the TCRdb call, TRBD2, lacks DNA for checking. Per germline, CDR1 KGHDR and CDR2 SFDVKD. The CDR3 loop spans 16 amino acids. The CDR3 sequence: CATSDLAGLRTGELFF.

This chain uses TRBV21-1 with TRBJ2-7; TCRdb's D gene call, TRBD1, goes unchecked for lack of DNA. TRBV21-1 is a pseudogene locus. CDR3 length: 18 amino acids. The CDR3 sequence is CASSKVGDRGHPPYEQYF.

The rearrangement links TRBV28 to TRBJ2-7. Germline CDR1 is MDHEN and CDR2 is SYDVKM. The CDR3 is 14 residues long. The CDR3 spells CASSLAVYSYEQYF.

The V and J genes are TRBV20-1 and TRBJ2-2; the D call of TRBD2 rests on TCRdb alone, since no DNA is present to check it. The CDR3 totals 14 residues. Germline V gives CDR1 DFQATT, CDR2 SNEGSKA (reference sequence). The CDR3: CSARGLAATGELFF.

V gene TRBV11-3 combines with J gene TRBJ1-4; there is no DNA to check the TCRdb D call of TRBD1. This CDR3 is 13 amino acids long. Germline V gene lookup returns CDR1 SGHNT and CDR2 YENEEA. The CDR3 is CASSLELSGNLFF. Together with reference TRBV11-3 and TRBJ1-4, the CDR3 gives the full variable domain: EAGVVQSPRYKIIEKKQPVAFWCNPISGHNTLYWYLQNLGQGPELLIRYENEEAVDDSQLPKDRFSAERLKGVDSTLKIQPAELGDSAVYLCASSLELSGNLFFGSGTQLSVL.

This chain joins TRBV12-3 or TRBV12-4 and TRBJ1-6; TCRdb picks TRBD1, but there is no DNA to check that call. This CDR3 is built from 14 residues. The CDR3 reads CASSFRRGYSPLHF.

V is TRBV27 and J is TRBJ2-7; TCRdb designates TRBD2, a call that cannot be tested without DNA. The CDR3 has 15 residues. The germline V gene encodes CDR1 MNHEY and CDR2 SMNVEV (reference sequence). The CDR3 spells CASSLWAPSDSEQYF.

The chain carries TRBV5-4 and TRBJ2-7; TCRdb selects TRBD2, and the lack of DNA leaves this call unchecked. In germline, CDR1 is SGHNT, CDR2 YYREEE (reference sequence). The CDR3 extends over 13 amino acids. CDR3 sequence reads: CASRPGLNYEQYF.

The genes are TRBV4-1 and TRBJ1-5. The CDR3 runs 16 residues. Germline CDR1 reads MGHRA; CDR2 reads YSYEKL. The CDR3 loop is CASSQEWELNNQPQHF.

The V and J genes are TRBV4-3 and TRBJ2-5; TCRdb selects TRBD2, and the lack of DNA leaves this call unchecked. Germline-derived CDR1 and CDR2 are LGHNA and YSLEER. The CDR3 is 14 residues long. CDR3 in amino acids: CASSLSGGTETQYF.

V usage is TRBV29-1 and J usage is TRBJ2-1; with no DNA, the TCRdb D assignment of TRBD2 cannot be verified. This CDR3 has 16 amino acids. Germline values: CDR1 SQVTM, CDR2 ANQGSEA. Here the CDR3 reads CSAEVDLGLQYNEQLF.

The chain links TRBV6-6 to TRBJ2-2. The CDR3 sequence is 13 residues long. Per the germline V gene, CDR1 is MNHNY and CDR2 is SVGAGI (reference sequence). CDR3 region: CASSYAGSGELFF.